This TCR beta chain emerged from a study of early T cells in non-severe SARS-CoV-2 infection. Study in general: Sequencing used unsorted whole-blood bulk RNA, so chains lack pairing.

The CDR3 totals 13 residues. CDR1 and CDR2 from the germline V gene are MNHEY and SVGAGI. Trimming took 6 bases from V and 5 from J; bases not matched to a gene: 4. To note about this clonotype: Its antigen is not known.

General study points: Reliance on VDJdb matching favored anti-spike CD8 responses; private and CD4 specificities were missed.

Individual cDNA molecules received unique molecular identifiers. MiXCR, run by TCRdb on the 5' RACE reads, gives a single entry per CDR3 protein. The sample records about 28,000 distinct CDR3 sequences, about 4.5% being singletons. The specimen was whole blood, collected at baseline. The chain employs TRBV6-5 and TRBJ1-2, with TRBD1 identical over 9 bases. This receptor was obtained from an adult who was a healthcare worker with PCR-confirmed SARS-CoV-2 infection or an uninfected control (not recorded which). The CDR3 region is CASSRDREYGYTF. CDR3 DNA sequence: TGTGCCAGCAGCCGGGACAGGGAGTATGGCTACACCTTC.